These 27 T cell receptor beta chains originate from one sample sequenced in a study of blood T cell repertoires in COVID-19 (dated by TCRdb to the early 2020s). The library was produced with the immunoSEQ multiplex PCR assay. This is the immuneACCESS table as TCRdb keeps it, with only in-frame sequences that have V and J called. A part of the clones is gone; compared with another copy, unresolved V genes explain less than half, and the rest is unexplained. The table for this sample lists about 140,000 clones; nearly 90% of them were counted only once. The biggest ten clones account for around 1.9% of the sample. Sequencing input: peripheral blood. Receptor source: a man aged 70 or older with acute or convalescent COVID-19.

This chain links TRBV30 with TRBJ1-1, with 11 bases aligning to TRBD1. The germline V gene has CDR1 GTSNPN and CDR2 SVGIG (reference sequence). The CDR3 consists of 18 residues. The V and J ends lost 3 bases and 7 bases, in that order; junction bases with no gene match: 19. In DNA form, the CDR3 reads TGTGCCTGGAGAGTTTTCTTAGGTGGGACAGGGGGGATCAATGAAGCTTTCTTT. This translates into CAWRVFLGGTGGINEAFF.

The chain joins TRBV5-4 to TRBJ1-6, with D perhaps TRBD1 (5 bases). This CDR3 is 17 amino acids long. The germline V gene encodes CDR1 SGHNT and CDR2 YYREEE (reference sequence). Trimming shortened V by 4 bases and J by 0 bases, and 14 bases separated the two germline ends. In DNA form, the CDR3 reads TGTGCCAGCAGCCTGGATTCAGGGATCTCCTATAATTCACCCCTCCACTTT. It translates to CASSLDSGISYNSPLHF.

The chain's CDR3 is CASRPGGPTNEKLFF. In nucleotides, the CDR3 is TGCGCCAGCAGACCAGGGGGGCCAACTAATGAAAAACTGTTTTTT. This chain joins TRBV5-1 and TRBJ1-4; 7 positions match TRBD1. Germline loops: CDR1 SGHRS, CDR2 YFSETQ. The trim removed 5 bases at V and 0 bases at J, leaving 4 bases unmatched. The length of the CDR3 is 15 residues.

Comment on this clone: Other DNA sequences within the sample encode an identical CDR3. This chain connects TRBV27 to TRBJ2-6; D may be TRBD1 (6 bases). Germline CDR1 is MNHEY and CDR2 is SMNVEV (reference sequence). The length of the CDR3 is 15 residues. V was clipped by 4 bases and J by 2 bases, with 9 bases between them. CDR3 amino acids: CASSSPGAGANVLTF. The CDR3 DNA is TGTGCCAGCAGTTCCCCAGGGGCTGGGGCCAACGTCCTGACTTTC.

This clone was found a few times. The chain recombines TRBV7-2 with TRBJ1-1; TRBD1 agrees at 10 bases. V lost 5 bases, J lost 5 bases, and 8 bases stayed unmatched. CDR1 and CDR2 from the germline V gene are SGHTA and FQGNSA. The CDR3 covers 15 residues. CDR3 loop: CASSLRTGGQTEAFF. CDR3 in DNA: TGTGCCAGCAGCCTACGGACAGGGGGTCAAACTGAAGCTTTCTTT. Variable domain in full (rest from reference TRBV7-2 and TRBJ1-1): GAGVSQSPSNKVTEKGKDVELRCDPISGHTALYWYRQSLGQGLEFLIYFQGNSAPDKSGLPSDRFSAERTGGSVSTLTIQRTQQEDSAVYLCASSLRTGGQTEAFFGQGTRLTVV.

J is TRBJ1-5 and V is TRBV6-1, with 7 nucleotides matching TRBD1. The CDR3 extends over 14 amino acids. V shed 1 base and J 9 bases; nucleotides not matched to a gene: 6. The germline gives CDR1 MNHNS, CDR2 SASEGT. The CDR3 DNA reads TGTGCCAGCAGTGAAGTTAGGCAGGGGGGGCCCCAGCATTTT. Encoded protein: CASSEVRQGGPQHF.

The J gene is TRBJ1-5, the V gene TRBV7-8, with 9 positions matching TRBD1. This CDR3 has 15 residues. The V gene's germline CDR1 is SGHVS and CDR2 FQNEAQ. V trimming: 2 bases; J trimming: 4 bases; junction bases outside the gene matches: 3. The CDR3: CASSLRQGVNQPQHF. CDR3 bases: TGTGCCAGCAGCTTAAGACAGGGGGTGAATCAGCCCCAGCATTTT.

Written as DNA, the CDR3 is TGCGCCAGCAGCTTGGTCGGGGGGCTCGGCACTGAAGCTTTCTTT. It codes for CASSLVGGLGTEAFF. The chain carries TRBV5-1 and TRBJ1-1; a possible D gene is TRBD1 (6 bases). The CDR3 covers 15 residues. With 0 bases removed from V and 4 bases from J, the gap between germline ends came to 13 bases. Germline V gives CDR1 SGHRS, CDR2 YFSETQ. Together with reference TRBV5-1 and TRBJ1-1, the CDR3 gives the full variable domain: KAGVTQTPRYLIKTRGQQVTLSCSPISGHRSVSWYQQTPGQGLQFLFEYFSETQRNKGNFPGRFSGRQFSNSRSEMNVSTLELGDSALYLCASSLVGGLGTEAFFGQGTRLTVV.

This rearrangement joins TRBV5-1 to TRBJ2-7, with 11 bases identical to TRBD1. J lost 1 base, V lost 3 bases, and 3 bases had no gene match. This CDR3 has 15 residues. The germline V gene encodes CDR1 SGHRS and CDR2 YFSETQ. CDR3 region: CASSWGTGGSYEQYF. Here the CDR3 DNA reads TGCGCCAGCAGCTGGGGGACAGGGGGGTCCTACGAGCAGTACTTC.

The chain employs TRBV28 and TRBJ2-7; 14 bases line up with TRBD2. The CDR3 has 18 residues. Germline V gene lookup returns CDR1 MDHEN and CDR2 SYDVKM. The trim removed 5 bases at V and 0 bases at J, leaving 9 bases unmatched. CDR3 sequence reads: CASSDPRGTSGSSYEQYF. The CDR3, as DNA: TGTGCCAGCAGTGACCCCCGAGGGACTAGCGGGAGCTCCTACGAGCAGTACTTC.

The V and J genes are TRBV2 and TRBJ1-2; 12 bases align to TRBD1. From germline, CDR1 is SNHLY and CDR2 FYNNEI. CDR3 length: 17 residues. V gave up 4 bases and J gave up 5 bases; unmatched junction bases: 11. CDR3 coding DNA: TGTGCCAGCAGTGTCCGCGACGGGACAGGGGGCAGGTATGGCTACACCTTC. It codes for CASSVRDGTGGRYGYTF.

This clone was seen a single time. The genes are TRBV18 and TRBJ1-5, with 8 nucleotides matching TRBD1. Germline V gene data show CDR1 as KGHSH and CDR2 as LQKENI. V trimming: 2 bases; J trimming: 4 bases; junction bases outside the gene matches: 4. The CDR3 extends over 15 amino acids. The CDR3 reads CASSPSRGPNQPQHF. CDR3 DNA: TGTGCCAGCTCACCAAGCAGGGGGCCTAATCAGCCCCAGCATTTT. Supplemented by reference TRBV18 and TRBJ1-5, the full variable domain reads NAGVMQNPRHLVRRRGQEARLRCSPMKGHSHVYWYRQLPEEGLKFMVYLQKENIIDESGMPKERFSAEFPKEGPSILRIQQVVRGDSAAYFCASSPSRGPNQPQHFGDGTRLSIL.

The chain joins TRBV7-6 to TRBJ2-3, with 8 bases matching TRBD1. The CDR3 runs 16 residues. Unmatched junction bases numbered 3, after V lost 1 base and J lost 0 bases. The germline gives CDR1 SGHVS, CDR2 FNYEAQ. The CDR3 is CASSLGQGRSTDTQYF. The CDR3 DNA follows: TGTGCCAGCAGCTTAGGACAGGGGAGGAGCACAGATACGCAGTATTTT. The variable domain in full, completed from reference TRBV7-6 and TRBJ2-3, reads GAGVSQSPRYKVTKRGQDVALRCDPISGHVSLYWYRQALGQGPEFLTYFNYEAQQDKSGLPNDRFSAERPEGSISTLTIQRTEQRDSAMYRCASSLGQGRSTDTQYFGPGTRLTVL.

The V call is TRBV25-1, the J call TRBJ1-3; the match to TRBD1 covers 7 bases. Per germline, CDR1 MGHDK and CDR2 SYGVNS. CDR3 size: 16 residues. The junction had 11 bases not matched to a gene; V was cut back by 6 bases and J by 3 bases. CDR3 amino acids: CASSEEVGGHGNTIYF. As DNA, the CDR3 is TGTGCCAGCAGCGAAGAGGTAGGGGGCCATGGAAACACCATATATTTT.

CDR3 region: CASSSRGYEQYF. DNA of the CDR3: TGTGCCAGCAGTTCCAGGGGTTACGAGCAGTACTTC. The rearrangement links TRBV28 to TRBJ2-7, with D maybe TRBD1 (6 bases). There are 12 residues in the CDR3. Germline CDR1 MDHEN, CDR2 SYDVKM. V was clipped by 4 bases and J by 4 bases, with 8 bases between them.

V gene TRBV7-8 combines with J gene TRBJ2-4; 9 bases fit TRBD1. Germline loops: CDR1 SGHVS, CDR2 FQNEAQ. With V trimmed by 5 bases and J by 6 bases, 5 bases remained unmatched. The CDR3 is 14 amino acids. CDR3 bases: TGTGCCAGCAGCGTCCGGGGACAGGGAAACATTCAGTACTTC. It yields the protein CASSVRGQGNIQYF.

This sequence joins TRBV20-1 and TRBJ2-7; 8 bases line up with TRBD2. V shed 3 bases and J 13 bases; nucleotides not matched to a gene: 8. CDR1 and CDR2 from the germline V gene are DFQATT and SNEGSKA (reference sequence). The CDR3 sequence is 11 residues long. DNA of the CDR3: TGCAGTGCTAGCGGGAGGGCCGTCGTTTACTTC. It encodes CSASGRAVVYF.

This chain uses TRBV6-5 with TRBJ1-2; possible D gene TRBD1, 5 bases. This CDR3 comprises 13 residues. The germline V gene has CDR1 MNHEY and CDR2 SVGAGI. V was pared by 8 bases and J by 8 bases, with 18 bases between. This CDR3 reads CASPGTILGGYTF. The DNA for the CDR3 is TGTGCCAGCCCAGGGACTATTTTAGGGGGCTACACCTTC.

The chain combines TRBV7-9 with TRBJ2-2; possibly TRBD1 for D (5 bases). Germline CDR1 and CDR2: SEHNR and FQNEAQ (reference sequence). The CDR3 spans 17 residues. Deletions cut 0 bases from V and 1 base from J, with 12 bases between. Here the CDR3 reads CASSLAHVRENTGELFF. The DNA for the CDR3 is TGTGCCAGCAGCTTAGCGCACGTCAGGGAGAACACCGGGGAGCTGTTTTTT.

This rearrangement joins TRBV5-1 to TRBJ2-4; 11 nucleotides align to TRBD2. The CDR3 length is 18 residues. V shed 4 bases, J shed 5 bases, and the junction held 14 bases outside the gene matches. Germline assignment: CDR1 SGHRS and CDR2 YFSETQ. In nucleotides, the CDR3 is TGCGCCAGCAGCGTTGGGACTAGCGGACTAAGGGTGGAAAACATTCAGTACTTC. Translating gives CASSVGTSGLRVENIQYF.

This clone was counted a single time. This chain links TRBV6-4 with TRBJ2-6; D remains unclear. The germline CDR1 and CDR2 sequences are MRHNA and SNTAGT. The CDR3 covers 13 residues. V shed 4 bases and J shed 9 bases, with 10 bases lying between them. As DNA, the CDR3 is TGTGCCAGCAGTGTAGTTGCCGACAACGTCCTGACTTTC. Its protein is CASSVVADNVLTF.

The V gene is TRBV3-1 (or the pseudogene TRBV3-2), the J gene TRBJ1-1, with 7 bases fitting TRBD1. Germline lookup yields CDR1 LGHDT and CDR2 YNNKEL (reference sequence). This CDR3 region has 13 residues. Losses at the gene ends were 8 bases for V and 6 bases for J; bases not matched to a gene: 9. CDR3 nucleotides: TGTGCCAGCTCAAAGGGGGCGGTTGCTGAAGCTTTCTTT. Residues: CASSKGAVAEAFF.

The rearrangement uses TRBV3-1 (or the pseudogene TRBV3-2) and TRBJ2-7, with 11 bases identical to TRBD2. Germline V CDR1 and CDR2: LGHDT, YNNKEL (reference sequence). The CDR3 is 14 amino acids. The V and J ends lost 6 bases and 2 bases, in that order; junction bases with no gene match: 3. In nucleotides, the CDR3 is TGTGCCAGCAGGTCGACTAGCGGGGCCTACGAGCAGTACTTC. Its protein product is CASRSTSGAYEQYF.

The chain is built from TRBV6-5 and TRBJ1-4; D might be TRBD1 (5 bases). Germline CDR1 and CDR2: MNHEY and SVGAGI. The V gene lost 4 bases and the J gene lost 1 base, with 10 bases spanning the gap. This CDR3 comprises 15 residues. CDR3 sequence: CASSSPGGTNEKLFF. The CDR3 nucleotides read TGTGCCAGCAGTTCCCCGGGGGGAACTAATGAAAAACTGTTTTTT.

This rearrangement joins TRBV9 to TRBJ2-3; 9 bases match TRBD2. From germline, CDR1 is SGDLS and CDR2 YYNGEE. Trimming removed 4 bases from V and 1 base from J; junction bases left unmatched: 4. There are 15 residues in the CDR3. CDR3 coding DNA: TGTGCCAGCAGCTTTCGACTAGCGGGCACAGATACGCAGTATTTT. Its translation is CASSFRLAGTDTQYF.

V is TRBV4-2 and J is TRBJ2-2; D is perhaps TRBD1 (5 bases). The germline CDR1 and CDR2 sequences are LGHNA and YNFKEQ. The ends were cut back, 2 bases at V and 5 bases at J, with 12 bases in the middle. The CDR3 has 15 amino acids. The CDR3 region is CASSQNQGRTGELFF. In nucleotides, the CDR3 is TGTGCCAGCAGCCAAAATCAGGGAAGGACCGGGGAGCTGTTTTTT.

V usage is TRBV10-3 and J usage is TRBJ2-2, with 8 bases aligning to TRBD2. CDR1 is ENHRY and CDR2 is SYGVKD in the germline V gene. The CDR3 length is 15 residues. With V trimmed by 10 bases and J by 4 bases, 11 bases remained unmatched. CDR3 bases: TGTGCCAGTTCTATTAGCGGGGCTCCCACCGGGGAGCTGTTTTTT. Protein: CASSISGAPTGELFF.